A single sample is the source of the 2 T cell receptor beta chains below, sequenced in a study of cytomegalovirus exposure and HLA in healthy donors. The primer mix had 60 Vbeta and 13 Jbeta primers. Method: immunoSEQ multiplex PCR; TCRdb's copy keeps in-frame clones and lacks some. The table lists about 210,000 clones, roughly 85% of them singletons. The sequenced sample consisted of PBMCs. These TCRs come from a male donor in good health and CMV-seronegative.

This clone has just one count. CDR3 DNA sequence: TGTGCCAGTAGTATTAGTTCTACCCACTCCTACGAGCAGTACTTC. It specifies CASSISSTHSYEQYF. This chain uses TRBV19 with TRBJ2-7; D ambiguous. This CDR3 spans 15 amino acids. V was cut by 3 bases and J by 0 bases, with 12 bases left in between. CDR1 and CDR2 (germline): LNHDA, SQIVND (reference sequence).

The V and J genes are TRBV9 and TRBJ2-2; no clear D gene. The CDR3 runs to 15 residues. V was shortened by 3 bases and J by 0 bases, with 9 bases between the two germline ends. The germline gives CDR1 SGDLS, CDR2 YYNGEE. CDR3 region: CASSEKLTNTGELFF. In nucleotides, the CDR3 is TGTGCCAGCAGCGAGAAACTAACGAACACCGGGGAGCTGTTTTTT.